The 17 T cell receptor beta chains presented below share a single source sample, sequenced in a study of blood T cells in healthy people across ages. A second about 6 to 11 cycle PCR used barcoded and J-beta primers. Each CDR3 protein gets one entry after TCRdb re-called the 5' RACE reads with MiXCR. The sample lists roughly 790,000 distinct CDR3 sequences; around 40% were seen once. The sample consisted of blood. The receptor source for this set is a woman aged 55-70 years in good health.

This clonotype was counted between two and nine times. For the CDR3, the DNA is TGTGCCAGCAGTTACAGCGTAGGGGCGAGGGGAGAGACCCAGTACTTC. It yields the protein CASSYSVGARGETQYF. V and J are TRBV6-2 or TRBV6-3 and TRBJ2-5, with D perhaps assigned TRBD1 or TRBD2 (5 bases each). This CDR3 is 16 amino acids long. V was shortened by 2 bases and J by 4 bases, with 17 bases between the two germline ends. The germline V gene has CDR1 MNHEY and CDR2 SVGEGT.

This clonotype occurred many times. The chain combines TRBV29-1 with TRBJ2-3, with D hard to call. The ends were cut back, 3 bases at V and 5 bases at J, with 9 bases in the middle. The CDR3 spans 12 residues. Germline CDR1 SQVTM, CDR2 ANQGSEA. The DNA of the CDR3 is TGCAGCGTTGAGCCACCTCAAGATACGCAGTATTTT. Translating gives CSVEPPQDTQYF.

The V call is TRBV5-1, the J call TRBJ1-1; possible D gene TRBD1, 6 bases. Per germline, CDR1 SGHRS and CDR2 YFSETQ. V was pared by 0 bases and J by 3 bases, with 12 bases between. This CDR3 is 15 amino acids long. The CDR3 protein is CASSLVPSGDTEAFF. CDR3 nucleotide sequence: TGCGCCAGCAGCTTGGTACCCTCAGGGGACACTGAAGCTTTCTTT.

This clonotype was counted many times. The V call is TRBV29-1, the J call TRBJ2-7, with TRBD2 identical over 11 bases. The CDR3 sequence is 13 residues long. V was pared by 6 bases and J by 3 bases, with 4 bases of the junction left unmatched. Germline V CDR1 and CDR2: SQVTM, ANQGSEA. The CDR3 reads CSVTGTSGYEQYF. The CDR3 bases are TGCAGCGTGACCGGGACTAGCGGCTACGAGCAGTACTTC.

The sample holds many counts of this clonotype. This chain uses TRBV5-6 with TRBJ2-1, with 9 bases aligning to TRBD1. CDR1 and CDR2 (germline): SGHDT, YYEEEE. The CDR3 contains 17 residues. V was pared by 4 bases and J by 4 bases, with 12 bases of the junction left unmatched. CDR3 sequence reads: CASSPVARQGGYNEQFF. For the CDR3, the DNA is TGTGCCAGCAGCCCGGTAGCGAGACAGGGGGGATACAATGAGCAGTTCTTC.

This clonotype has more than one count but fewer than ten. The genes are TRBV20-1 and TRBJ2-7; D is unclear. V lost 0 bases, J lost 1 base, and 13 bases lay in between. The CDR3 extends over 15 amino acids. Germline V gives CDR1 DFQATT, CDR2 SNEGSKA (reference sequence). The CDR3 protein is CSARDSRTGSYEQYF. CDR3 DNA sequence: TGCAGTGCTAGAGATTCCCGGACGGGTTCCTACGAGCAGTACTTC.

This clonotype was observed at least ten times. The gene calls are TRBV9 and TRBJ2-7, with unresolved D. CDR3 length: 14 residues. Trimming took 0 bases from V and 5 from J, leaving 12 bases between them. In germline, CDR1 is SGDLS, CDR2 YYNGEE. The CDR3, as DNA: TGTGCCAGCAGCGTAGCTACTACGTTTAACGAGCAGTACTTC. It translates to CASSVATTFNEQYF.

This rearrangement joins TRBV5-4 to TRBJ1-6, with no clear D. Per the germline V gene, CDR1 is SGHNT and CDR2 is YYREEE (reference sequence). The CDR3 has 13 residues. V was cut by 5 bases and J by 6 bases, with 9 bases left in between. The CDR3 bases are TGTGCCAGCAGTCAACCCCCTAATTCACCCCTCCACTTT. It specifies CASSQPPNSPLHF.

In its sample, this clonotype was seen a few times. The gene calls are TRBV7-8 and TRBJ2-7, with D perhaps matching TRBD1 or TRBD2 (5 bases each). This CDR3 contains 15 residues. The V gene lost 5 bases and the J gene lost 2 bases, with 16 bases spanning the gap. The germline V gene has CDR1 SGHVS and CDR2 FQNEAQ. The CDR3 is CASSAGTPGPYEQYF. The CDR3 DNA sequence: TGTGCCAGCAGCGCCGGGACCCCAGGCCCCTACGAGCAGTACTTC.

V is TRBV29-1 and J is TRBJ2-5; D not resolved. V lost 3 bases and J lost 1, with 6 bases in between. The CDR3 is 12 residues long. The germline V gene has CDR1 SQVTM and CDR2 ANQGSEA. CDR3 sequence (DNA): TGCAGCGTTGATCCAGTCCAAGAGACCCAGTACTTC. This translates into CSVDPVQETQYF.

V and J are TRBV5-1 and TRBJ2-7; no clear D gene. Germline V lookup: CDR1 SGHRS, CDR2 YFSETQ. This CDR3 is built from 14 residues. V lost 2 bases, J lost 4 bases, and 13 bases lay in between. The CDR3 region has the DNA TGCGCCAGCAGCTTTGGGCGGACGACGTACGAGCAGTACTTC. This gives the protein CASSFGRTTYEQYF.

This chain joins TRBV6-6 and TRBJ2-1; 7 nucleotides match TRBD1. Germline V gene lookup returns CDR1 MNHNY and CDR2 SVGAGI (reference sequence). Trimming at V came to 5 bases and at J to 3 bases, leaving 7 bases not matched to a gene. CDR3 length: 15 residues. The CDR3 reads CASSKTGAGYNEQFF. The DNA for the CDR3 is TGTGCCAGCAGTAAAACAGGGGCAGGCTACAATGAGCAGTTCTTC.

The V gene is TRBV7-2, the J gene TRBJ2-5; 10 bases align to TRBD2. Germline CDR1 SGHTA, CDR2 FQGNSA. V shed 2 bases and J 11 bases; nucleotides not matched to a gene: 14. The CDR3 contains 16 residues. The CDR3: CASSLLKLAGNNEQYF. CDR3 in DNA: TGTGCCAGCAGCTTATTGAAACTAGCGGGAAACAATGAGCAGTACTTC.

The chain combines TRBV30 with TRBJ2-1; maybe TRBD2 (6 bases). Germline V gene data show CDR1 as GTSNPN and CDR2 as SVGIG (reference sequence). CDR3 length equals 12 residues. Trimming took off 5 bases at V and 6 bases at J, with 11 bases between the two ends. The CDR3 nucleotides are TGTGCCTGGGCCGGGACTCCCAATGAGCAGTTCTTC. It encodes CAWAGTPNEQFF.

The V gene is TRBV5-6, the J gene TRBJ2-1; 9 bases line up with TRBD1. The CDR3 contains 16 residues. Losses at the gene ends were 5 bases for V and 5 bases for J; bases not matched to a gene: 11. From germline, CDR1 is SGHDT and CDR2 YYEEEE. The CDR3 nucleotides are TGTGCCAGCAGTAGGACCGGACAGGGGCCGGACAATGAGCAGTTCTTC. Its translation is CASSRTGQGPDNEQFF.

This clonotype was observed a handful of times. V is TRBV9 and J is TRBJ2-3; D perhaps matches TRBD2 (6 bases). The CDR3 totals 15 residues. V gave up 0 bases and J gave up 4 bases, with 12 bases separating them. CDR1 and CDR2 from the germline V gene are SGDLS and YYNGEE. For the CDR3, the DNA is TGTGCCAGCAGCGTAGGAGGTAGCGGAGCAGATACGCAGTATTTT. As protein: CASSVGGSGADTQYF.

A word on this clonotype: This may be a read error, as it is one base from a much larger clone. The DNA of the CDR3 is TGCGCCAGCAGCCAAGGGGGATATGGCGAGCAGTACTTC. Amino acids: CASSQGGYGEQYF. The chain carries TRBV4-3 and TRBJ2-7; D gene unclear. V lost 1 base to trimming and J lost 6 bases, with 10 bases between them. Germline V lookup: CDR1 LGHNA, CDR2 YSLEER. The CDR3 sequence is 13 residues long.